A single sample is the source of the 24 T cell receptor beta chains below, sequenced in a study of T cells after somatic rescue of genetic block. The repertoire was sequenced with immunoSEQ multiplex PCR; TCRdb's copy has only in-frame clones and lacks some. The sample holds some 74,000 clones, roughly 88% seen once. Sample: peripheral blood mononuclear cells (PBMCs). The receptors were gathered from a man aged 25 to 40.

The chain carries TRBV6-1 and TRBJ2-1; 10 nucleotides match TRBD2. The germline CDR1 and CDR2 sequences are MNHNS and SASEGT. The CDR3 covers 15 residues. J gave up 1 base and V 8 bases, and 5 bases lay outside the gene matches. CDR3 loop: CASDRAGGSYNEQFF. Written as DNA, the CDR3 is TGTGCCAGCGACCGAGCGGGAGGGTCCTACAATGAGCAGTTCTTC.

This sequence joins TRBV15 and TRBJ2-5, with D perhaps matching TRBD1 (5 bases). Germline V gives CDR1 LNHNV, CDR2 YYDKDF (reference sequence). The V and J ends lost 2 bases and 4 bases respectively, with 8 bases between them. The CDR3 is 13 residues long. The CDR3 reads CATSRQGRETQYF. Written as DNA, the CDR3 is TGTGCCACCAGCAGACAGGGTCGAGAGACCCAGTACTTC.

V is TRBV5-1 and J is TRBJ1-6; a weak D match, TRBD1 (5 bases). The CDR3 totals 13 residues. V shed 5 bases and J shed 7 bases, with 10 bases lying between them. From germline, CDR1 is SGHRS and CDR2 YFSETQ. CDR3 nucleotide sequence: TGCGCCAGCAGGAGGGGCGAAAATTCACCCCTCCACTTT. As protein: CASRRGENSPLHF.

This chain links TRBV6-1 with TRBJ2-1; 13 bases map to TRBD2. This CDR3 is built from 17 residues. V shed 2 bases and J 4 bases; nucleotides not matched to a gene: 5. The germline gives CDR1 MNHNS, CDR2 SASEGT. The CDR3 region has the DNA TGTGCCAGCAGTGAACCTTTACTAGCGGGGGGGTACAATGAGCAGTTCTTC. Residues: CASSEPLLAGGYNEQFF.

This chain links TRBV2 with TRBJ2-7, with a tentative D call TRBD2 (5 bases). Germline V gives CDR1 SNHLY, CDR2 FYNNEI. The CDR3 sequence is 15 residues long. V lost 2 bases to trimming and J lost 0 bases, with 11 bases between them. The CDR3 nucleotides are TGTGCCAGCAGTGAATGGGGAACTAGCTCCTACGAGCAGTACTTC. As protein: CASSEWGTSSYEQYF.

The chain recombines TRBV2 with TRBJ2-2, with 8 bases that match TRBD1. The V gene end was trimmed by 6 bases and the J gene end by 0 bases; junction bases not matched to a gene: 3. The CDR3 has 15 amino acids. Germline V gene data show CDR1 as SNHLY and CDR2 as FYNNEI. CDR3 nucleotide sequence: TGTGCCAGCAGCCAACAGGGGGCGAACACCGGGGAGCTGTTTTTT. This gives the protein CASSQQGANTGELFF.

The gene calls are TRBV6-5 and TRBJ1-1; 12 nucleotides line up with TRBD1. Per germline, CDR1 MNHEY and CDR2 SVGAGI. V gave up 6 bases and J gave up 6 bases; unmatched junction bases: 5. This CDR3 comprises 14 residues. In nucleotides, the CDR3 is TGTGCCAGCAGGCGGGACAGGGGGCTTGCTGAAGCTTTCTTT. The encoded protein is CASRRDRGLAEAFF.

This clone was seen just once. The J gene is TRBJ1-4, the V gene TRBV15, with D possibly being TRBD1 (5 bases). The CDR3 consists of 13 residues. V was clipped by 5 bases and J by 6 bases, with 10 bases between them. The germline CDR1 and CDR2 sequences are LNHNV and YYDKDF (reference sequence). This chain's CDR3 is CATSYRGDEKLFF. The CDR3, as DNA: TGTGCCACCAGCTACCGGGGCGATGAAAAACTGTTTTTT.

The chain couples TRBV18 to TRBJ1-1; no clear D. Trimming took off 0 bases at V and 3 bases at J, with 5 bases between the two ends. The germline V gene encodes CDR1 KGHSH and CDR2 LQKENI. This CDR3 contains 13 residues. CDR3 region: CASSPPDDTEAFF. The CDR3 region has the DNA TGTGCCAGCTCACCACCTGACGACACTGAAGCTTTCTTT.

The chain combines TRBV15 with TRBJ2-1; possible D gene TRBD2, 5 bases. CDR1 is LNHNV, CDR2 YYDKDF, per germline (reference sequence). The V and J ends lost 0 bases and 10 bases respectively, with 10 bases between them. The CDR3 has 13 amino acids. The CDR3 bases are TGTGCCACCAGCAGAGAGGCGCCGGGAGAGCAGTTCTTC. It translates to CATSREAPGEQFF. The whole variable domain, remainder taken from reference TRBV15 and TRBJ2-1, is DAMVIQNPRYQVTQFGKPVTLSCSQTLNHNVMYWYQQKSSQAPKLLFHYYDKDFNNEADTPDNFQSRRPNTSFCFLDIRSPGLGDTAMYLCATSREAPGEQFFGPGTRLTVL.

The chain is built from TRBV11-3 and TRBJ2-3, with a tentative D call TRBD1 (6 bases). The CDR3 consists of 15 residues. In germline, CDR1 is SGHNT, CDR2 YENEEA. The V end lost 1 base, the J end lost 0 bases, and 8 bases lay between the germline ends. CDR3 region: CASSLAGTSTDTQYF. The CDR3 region has the DNA TGTGCCAGCAGCTTAGCAGGGACAAGCACAGATACGCAGTATTTT.

This clone was recorded only once. This chain links TRBV5-1 with TRBJ1-2, with a possible D match to TRBD1 (5 bases). This CDR3 region has 15 residues. Per germline, CDR1 SGHRS and CDR2 YFSETQ. V lost 0 bases and J 2 bases, leaving 11 bases between the germline ends. The CDR3 loop reads CASSLAGRTNYGYTF. The DNA of the CDR3 is TGCGCCAGCAGCTTGGCGGGACGGACGAACTATGGCTACACCTTC.

This clone was recorded only once. The chain recombines TRBV6-6 with TRBJ1-1, with a tentative D call TRBD1 (5 bases). Trimming left V 6 bases short and J 4 bases short, with 15 bases between. The CDR3 is made up of 14 amino acids. Per germline, CDR1 MNHNY and CDR2 SVGAGI (reference sequence). Here the CDR3 reads CASRGTTESTEAFF. The DNA of the CDR3 is TGTGCCAGCAGGGGGACCACCGAGAGCACTGAAGCTTTCTTT.

The chain has TRBV6-5 and TRBJ1-5; D gene uncertain. The CDR3 covers 13 residues. Per the germline V gene, CDR1 is MNHEY and CDR2 is SVGAGI. Trimming removed 4 bases at V and 5 bases at J, with 9 bases between. DNA of the CDR3: TGTGCCAGCAGTTGGCAGCAATATCAGCCCCAGCATTTT. It codes for CASSWQQYQPQHF.

The V and J genes are TRBV2 and TRBJ2-5; D perhaps matches TRBD2 (6 bases). The CDR3 length is 13 residues. Trimming left V 5 bases short and J 8 bases short, with 15 bases between. Germline V lookup: CDR1 SNHLY, CDR2 FYNNEI. The CDR3 is CASSPTTLATQYF. In DNA form, the CDR3 reads TGTGCCAGCAGTCCGACCACACTAGCAACCCAGTACTTC.

J is TRBJ1-3 and V is TRBV5-8; perhaps TRBD1 as D (6 bases). In germline, CDR1 is SGHTS, CDR2 YDEGEE. The CDR3 is made up of 15 amino acids. Trimming pared 4 bases from V and 2 bases from J, leaving 13 bases between. The CDR3 region is CASSLQTGTGNTIYF. The DNA of the CDR3 is TGTGCCAGCAGCCTCCAAACAGGGACTGGAAACACCATATATTTT.

The gene calls are TRBV19 and TRBJ2-7, with D tentatively TRBD2 (5 bases). The CDR3 extends over 15 amino acids. Germline CDR1 reads LNHDA; CDR2 reads SQIVND (reference sequence). V lost 2 bases and J lost 0, with 11 bases in between. CDR3 nucleotide sequence: TGTGCCAGTAGTATAATGGCGGGCCGCTCCTACGAGCAGTACTTC. This translates into CASSIMAGRSYEQYF. Using reference TRBV19 and TRBJ2-7 for the parts outside the CDR3, the full variable domain is DGGITQSPKYLFRKEGQNVTLSCEQNLNHDAMYWYRQDPGQGLRLIYYSQIVNDFQKGDIAEGYSVSREKKESFPLTVTSAQKNPTAFYLCASSIMAGRSYEQYFGPGTRLTVT.

V is TRBV25-1 and J is TRBJ2-1; 9 nucleotides match TRBD2. The CDR3 is 15 residues long. After removal of 3 bases from V and 4 bases from J, the junction contained 4 bases not matched to a gene. Germline V gene lookup returns CDR1 MGHDK and CDR2 SYGVNS. The CDR3 reads CASSDSGSGYNEQFF. The CDR3 nucleotides read TGTGCCAGCAGTGATAGCGGGAGTGGGTACAATGAGCAGTTCTTC. The full variable domain, with the rest looked up from reference TRBV25-1 and TRBJ2-1, is EADIYQTPRYLVIGTGKKITLECSQTMGHDKMYWYQQDPGMELHLIHYSYGVNSTEKGDLSSESTVSRIRTEHFPLTLESARPSHTSQYLCASSDSGSGYNEQFFGPGTRLTVL.

The chain joins TRBV7-9 to TRBJ2-3; 7 nucleotides align to TRBD2. This CDR3 region has 17 residues. Trimming took 2 bases from V and 1 from J; bases not matched to a gene: 9. Germline V gene sequence: CDR1 SEHNR, CDR2 FQNEAQ (reference sequence). The CDR3 coding sequence is TGTGCCAGCAGCTTACGGCGGCTAGCGGAACGCACAGATACGCAGTATTTT. Protein sequence: CASSLRRLAERTDTQYF. The whole variable domain, filled in from reference TRBV7-9 and TRBJ2-3, reads DTGVSQNPRHKITKRGQNVTFRCDPISEHNRLYWYRQTLGQGPEFLTYFQNEAQLEKSRLLSDRFSAERPKGSFSTLEIQRTEQGDSAMYLCASSLRRLAERTDTQYFGPGTRLTVL.

The rearrangement links TRBV5-1 to TRBJ1-3; D possibly corresponds to TRBD1 (5 bases). The CDR3 is 15 amino acids. Trimming took 4 bases from V and 1 from J, leaving 12 bases between them. The germline V gene has CDR1 SGHRS and CDR2 YFSETQ. CDR3 DNA sequence: TGCGCCAGCAGCGGAGCGGGACGGTCTGGAAACACCATATATTTT. It encodes CASSGAGRSGNTIYF.

The V and J genes are TRBV15 and TRBJ2-1; 10 bases agree with TRBD2. Germline CDR1 LNHNV, CDR2 YYDKDF (reference sequence). Trimming at V came to 0 bases and at J to 4 bases, leaving 0 bases not matched to a gene. The CDR3 sequence is 15 residues long. The chain's CDR3 is CATSRDSGGYNEQFF. The CDR3, as DNA: TGTGCCACCAGCAGAGATAGCGGGGGGTACAATGAGCAGTTCTTC.

V gene TRBV28 combines with J gene TRBJ1-5; D is undetermined. Germline values: CDR1 MDHEN, CDR2 SYDVKM. The CDR3 spans 15 residues. Between the trimmed V and J ends, which lost 4 bases and 0 bases, there was a span of 10 bases. CDR3 sequence reads: CASSSQVYSNQPQHF. CDR3 bases: TGTGCCAGCAGTTCCCAGGTTTATAGCAATCAGCCCCAGCATTTT.

CDR3 sequence: CAWSLRGGDSSPLHF. CDR3 in DNA: TGTGCCTGGAGCTTGAGAGGGGGCGATTCTTCACCCCTCCACTTT. The chain uses TRBV30 and TRBJ1-6; 7 bases line up with TRBD1. The CDR3 extends over 15 amino acids. Per the germline V gene, CDR1 is GTSNPN and CDR2 is SVGIG (reference sequence). After removal of 3 bases from V and 9 bases from J, the junction contained 11 bases not matched to a gene.

This clone has more than one count but fewer than ten. CDR3 in amino acids: CASSPQGRGNEQFF. DNA for the CDR3: TGTGCCAGCTCACCCCAGGGAAGGGGCAATGAGCAGTTCTTC. The chain employs TRBV18 and TRBJ2-1; maybe TRBD1 (5 bases). The CDR3 length is 14 residues. Germline V gene lookup returns CDR1 KGHSH and CDR2 LQKENI. Trimming removed 3 bases from V and 6 bases from J, with 12 bases in between.